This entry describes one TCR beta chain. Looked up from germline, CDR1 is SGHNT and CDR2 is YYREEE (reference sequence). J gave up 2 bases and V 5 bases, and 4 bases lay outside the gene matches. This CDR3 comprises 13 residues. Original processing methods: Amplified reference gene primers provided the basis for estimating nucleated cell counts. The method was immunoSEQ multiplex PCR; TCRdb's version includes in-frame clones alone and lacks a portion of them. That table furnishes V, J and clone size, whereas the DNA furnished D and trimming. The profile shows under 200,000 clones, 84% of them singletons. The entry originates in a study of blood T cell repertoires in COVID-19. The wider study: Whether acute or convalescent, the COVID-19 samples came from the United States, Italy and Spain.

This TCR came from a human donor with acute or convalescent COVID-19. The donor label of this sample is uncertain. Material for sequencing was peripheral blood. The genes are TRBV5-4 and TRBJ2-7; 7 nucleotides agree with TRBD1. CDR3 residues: CASRLQGTYEQYF. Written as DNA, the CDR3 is TGTGCCAGCAGGCTACAGGGGACCTACGAGCAGTACTTC.